This T cell receptor beta chain was captured by sequencing in a study of blood T cell repertoires in COVID-19. About the study: Sources were T cells, B-cell-depleted T cells, or PBMCs; the material itself was cDNA or gDNA.

The CDR3 spans 13 residues. V lost 3 bases to trimming and J lost 7 bases, with 11 bases between them. The germline V gene encodes CDR1 SGDLS and CDR2 YYNGEE. In the source study's methods: From reference gene primer amplification, estimates of nucleated cell counts were derived. Measured with immunoSEQ multiplex PCR; TCRdb has only the in-frame clones, and not every one. V, J and clone size are those of that table, while D and trimming were read from the DNA. The sample lists about 150,000 clones, approximately 88% occurring once. The sample taken for sequencing was peripheral blood. The clonotype was recovered from a woman between 50 and 59 years old with acute or convalescent COVID-19. The chain couples TRBV9 to TRBJ2-1, with D perhaps TRBD1 (5 bases). The CDR3 spells CASSARPGNEQFF. CDR3 in DNA: TGTGCCAGCAGCGCCCGACCAGGGAATGAGCAGTTCTTC. Based on the CDR3 plus reference TRBV9 and TRBJ2-1, the full variable domain is DSGVTQTPKHLITATGQRVTLRCSPRSGDLSVYWYQQSLDQGLQFLIQYYNGEERAKGNILERFSAQQFPDLHSELNLSSLELGDSALYFCASSARPGNEQFFGPGTRLTVL.